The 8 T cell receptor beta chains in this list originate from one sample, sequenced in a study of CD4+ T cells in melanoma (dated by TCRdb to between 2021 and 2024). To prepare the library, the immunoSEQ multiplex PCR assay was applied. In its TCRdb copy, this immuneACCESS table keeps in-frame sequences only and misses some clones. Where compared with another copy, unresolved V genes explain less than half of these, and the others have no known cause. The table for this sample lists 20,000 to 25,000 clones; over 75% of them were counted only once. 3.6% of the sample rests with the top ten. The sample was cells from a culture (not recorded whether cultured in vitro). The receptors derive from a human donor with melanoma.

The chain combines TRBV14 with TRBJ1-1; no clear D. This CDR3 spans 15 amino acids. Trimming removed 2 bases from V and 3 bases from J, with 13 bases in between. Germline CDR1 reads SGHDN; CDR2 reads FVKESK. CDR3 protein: CASSQFAGSYTEAFF. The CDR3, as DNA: TGTGCCAGCAGCCAATTTGCGGGGTCTTACACTGAAGCTTTCTTT.

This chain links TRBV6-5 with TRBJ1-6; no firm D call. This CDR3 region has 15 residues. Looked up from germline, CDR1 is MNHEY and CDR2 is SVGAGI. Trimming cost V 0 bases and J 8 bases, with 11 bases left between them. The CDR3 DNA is TGTGCCAGCAGTTACTCGTCAAGGGTCCATTCACCCCTCCACTTT. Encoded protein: CASSYSSRVHSPLHF.

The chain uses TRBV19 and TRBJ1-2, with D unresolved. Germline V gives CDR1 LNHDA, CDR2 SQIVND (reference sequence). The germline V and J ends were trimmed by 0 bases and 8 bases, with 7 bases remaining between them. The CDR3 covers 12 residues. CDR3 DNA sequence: TGTGCCAGTAGTATAGATGCTGGAGGCTACACCTTC. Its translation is CASSIDAGGYTF. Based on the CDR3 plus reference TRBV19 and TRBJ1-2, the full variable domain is DGGITQSPKYLFRKEGQNVTLSCEQNLNHDAMYWYRQDPGQGLRLIYYSQIVNDFQKGDIAEGYSVSREKKESFPLTVTSAQKNPTAFYLCASSIDAGGYTFGSGTRLTVV.

The DNA for the CDR3 is TGTGCCAGCTCACCGAACAGTAAGAACACTGAAGCTTTCTTT. Its translation is CASSPNSKNTEAFF. The genes are TRBV18 and TRBJ1-1, with D uncertain. The V and J ends lost 3 bases and 1 base respectively, with 9 bases between them. This CDR3 contains 14 residues. Germline V gene sequence: CDR1 KGHSH, CDR2 LQKENI.

CDR3 nucleotides: TGTGCCAGCAGTTTAGGCGGGAGTGATAAAGCTTTCTTT. This encodes CASSLGGSDKAFF. This sequence joins TRBV28 and TRBJ1-1; D unresolved. Germline CDR1 and CDR2: MDHEN and SYDVKM. V lost 2 bases, J lost 9 bases, and 13 bases lay in between. The CDR3 contains 13 residues.

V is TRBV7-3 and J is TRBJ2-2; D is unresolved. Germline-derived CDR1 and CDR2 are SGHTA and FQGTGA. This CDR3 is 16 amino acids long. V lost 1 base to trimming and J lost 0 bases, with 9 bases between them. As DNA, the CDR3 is TGTGCCAGCAGCTTAATGGGCGGTTCGAACACCGGGGAGCTGTTTTTT. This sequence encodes CASSLMGGSNTGELFF.

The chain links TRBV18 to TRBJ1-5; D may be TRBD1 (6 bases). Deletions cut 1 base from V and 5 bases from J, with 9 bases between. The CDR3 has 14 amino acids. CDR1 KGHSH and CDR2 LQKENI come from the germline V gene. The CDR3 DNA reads TGTGCCAGCTCACCACTACAGGGTCATCAGCCCCAGCATTTT. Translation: CASSPLQGHQPQHF.

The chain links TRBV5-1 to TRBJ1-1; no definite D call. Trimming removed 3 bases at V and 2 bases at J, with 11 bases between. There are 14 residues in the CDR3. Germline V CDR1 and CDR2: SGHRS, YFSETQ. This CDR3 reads CASSSAGTNTEAFF. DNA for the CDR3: TGCGCCAGCAGCTCGGCGGGCACCAACACTGAAGCTTTCTTT.